A selection of T cell receptor beta chains follows, all from one sample in a study of STAT3 mutations in large granular lymphocyte leukemia. Only in-frame clones appear in the TCRdb table, and some are missing; sequencing was by immunoSEQ multiplex PCR. The table shows thousands of clones, with about 48% occurring only once. Material for sequencing was peripheral blood mononuclear cells. These receptors came from a man between 60 and 70 years old with T-cell large granular lymphocyte leukemia. Some clones in this sample may be carry-over from other donors' samples. Both conserved end residues are part of each CDR3. D genes are given only for firm matches. Only part of the rows carry a size: once, few, many, or a class if the clone is expanded.

V	D	J	size	DNA	CDR3
TRBV19	NA	TRBJ1-5	NA	TGTGCCAGTACCCCTTTGCGGGGGAGCAATCAGCCCCAGCATTTT	CASTPLRGSNQPQHF
TRBV18	NA	TRBJ2-7	few	TGTGCCAGCTCACCGTCGGTGACCCAACGGGGCGAGCAGTACTTC	CASSPSVTQRGEQYF
TRBV4-1	NA	TRBJ2-1	NA	TGCGCCAGCAGCCAAACCACAGGGTATGAGCAGTTCTTC	CASSQTTGYEQFF
TRBV5-1	NA	TRBJ1-2	few	TGCGCCAGCAGCTTGGGGGGACCTGGGGATGGCTACACCTTC	CASSLGGPGDGYTF
TRBV30	NA	TRBJ1-5	few	TGTGCCTGGAGTTCGGGGGGAAGTCAGCCCCAGCATTTT	CAWSSGGSQPQHF
TRBV4-1	TRBD2	TRBJ2-7	few	TGCGCCAGCAGCCAAGTCCTGACTAGCGGAATCTACGAGCAGTACTTC	CASSQVLTSGIYEQYF
TRBV5-6	NA	TRBJ2-6	NA	TGTGCCAGCAGCTTGGGTGGCTCTGGGGCCAACGTCCTGACTTTC	CASSLGGSGANVLTF
TRBV29-1	NA	TRBJ1-2	few	TGCAGCGTTGTTGCGGGGCGTTATGGCTACACCTTC	CSVVAGRYGYTF
TRBV5-1	NA	TRBJ1-2	NA	TGCGCCAGCAGCGGTCCGGGACGGACTTATGGCTACACCTTC	CASSGPGRTYGYTF
TRBV7-9	NA	TRBJ2-5	NA	TGTGCCAGCAGCTTAGAAAGGTCCCGTCGGGCGAGGGAGACCCAGTACTTC	CASSLERSRRARETQYF
TRBV7-9	TRBD2	TRBJ2-1	once	TGTGCCAGCAGCCAGTACGGGACTACGGACAATGAGCAGTTCTTC	CASSQYGTTDNEQFF
TRBV29-1	NA	TRBJ1-2	NA	TGCAGCGTTTTTCAGGGGAGTGGCTACACCTTC	CSVFQGSGYTF
TRBV30	NA	TRBJ1-1	NA	TGTGCCTGGAGGACGGCCACGAACACTGAAGCTTTCTTT	CAWRTATNTEAFF
TRBV30	NA	TRBJ2-7	NA	TGTGCCTGGACGACGGAGAGGGGCTTGTCCGAGCAGTACTTC	CAWTTERGLSEQYF
TRBV29-1	NA	TRBJ1-1	NA	TGCAGCGCCTCTGAGGGGTCCCTTCGGACTGAAGCTTTCTTT	CSASEGSLRTEAFF
TRBV9	NA	TRBJ1-2	NA	TGTGCCAGCAGCGTAGAGGGGCGAGGCTACACCTTC	CASSVEGRGYTF
TRBV30	NA	TRBJ1-2	NA	TGTGCCTGGAGCCCGGGTTGGGGTGGAGGCTACACCTTC	CAWSPGWGGGYTF
TRBV5-4	NA	TRBJ2-4	few	TGTGCCAGCAGCTTGGCTACAGGGAACATTCAGTACTTC	CASSLATGNIQYF
TRBV6-5	NA	TRBJ2-1	NA	TGTGCCAGCAGGACGGTGCGGGATTACAATGAGCAGTTCTTC	CASRTVRDYNEQFF
TRBV5-8	NA	TRBJ2-6	once	TGTGCCAGCAGCTTATTAGGACCTGGGGCCAACGTCCTGACTTTC	CASSLLGPGANVLTF
TRBV18	TRBD1	TRBJ2-7	NA	TGTGCCAGCTCTGAAGGACAGGGGTACGAGCAGTACTTC	CASSEGQGYEQYF
TRBV5-1	NA	TRBJ2-7	few	TGCGCCAGCAGCTTGGATGCAGCATACGAGCAGTACTTC	CASSLDAAYEQYF
TRBV29-1	NA	TRBJ1-4	few	TGCAGCGGACATGTGGGAGGGGAAAAACTGTTTTTT	CSGHVGGEKLFF
TRBV5-1	NA	TRBJ1-1	NA	TGCGCCAGCAGCGGGACAAAGAACACTGAAGCTTTCTTT	CASSGTKNTEAFF
TRBV5-1	NA	TRBJ1-4	NA	TGCGCCAGCAGCTTGTCCGCGGGCAGGGTTGATGAAAAACTGTTTTTT	CASSLSAGRVDEKLFF
TRBV18	NA	TRBJ2-5	few	TGTGCCAGCTCACCGACAGCCCAAGCGGGCCAGTACTTC	CASSPTAQAGQYF
TRBV7-9	NA	TRBJ2-6	NA	TGTGCCAGCAGCGCTTCGATCGGGGCCAACGTCCTGACTTTC	CASSASIGANVLTF
TRBV30	NA	TRBJ2-3	NA	TGTGCCTGGAGTGTACTGGACCGCCGGGAAGATACGCAGTATTTT	CAWSVLDRREDTQYF
TRBV5-6	NA	TRBJ2-1	few	TGTGCCAGCAGCTTGAGAGATGAGCAGTTCTTC	CASSLRDEQFF
TRBV30	TRBD1	TRBJ1-5	NA	TGTGCCCCGACAGGGCGGTATAGCAATCAGCCCCAGCATTTT	CAPTGRYSNQPQHF
TRBV18	NA	TRBJ2-1	NA	TGTGCCAGCTCACTCCGCAGGGGCACTAACAATGAGCAGTTCTTC	CASSLRRGTNNEQFF
TRBV5-1	NA	TRBJ1-5	NA	TGCGCCAGCAGCCCGGACAGTCAGAATCAGCCCCAGCATTTT	CASSPDSQNQPQHF
TRBV7-9	NA	TRBJ2-3	NA	TGTGCCAGCAGCTTAGCTAGTGCAGATACGCAGTATTTT	CASSLASADTQYF
TRBV2	NA	TRBJ1-6	few	TGTGCCAGCAGACTAAATCGTTCACCCCTCCACTTT	CASRLNRSPLHF
TRBV6-1	NA	TRBJ2-3	NA	TGTGCCAGCAGGGGCCTAGCTTCGAGCACAGATACGCAGTATTTT	CASRGLASSTDTQYF
TRBV5-1	NA	TRBJ1-2	NA	TGCGCCAGCAGCTTGTCTAGGGGAGTCTATGGCTACACCTTC	CASSLSRGVYGYTF
TRBV18	NA	TRBJ1-1	NA	TGTGCCAGCTCACCGGCGGGAAGAGCTGAAGCTTTCTTT	CASSPAGRAEAFF
TRBV6-6	NA	TRBJ1-6	NA	TGTGCCAGCTCCCGCACGGGTTCACCCCTCCACTTT	CASSRTGSPLHF
TRBV30	NA	TRBJ1-2	once	TGTGCCTGGAGTTTTGGGGAGGGGAACTATGGCTACACCTTC	CAWSFGEGNYGYTF
TRBV4-1	NA	TRBJ1-5	NA	TGCGCCAGTGGCGGGTTGAATCAGCCCCAGCATTTT	CASGGLNQPQHF
TRBV29-1	NA	TRBJ2-7	NA	TGCAGCCTACGACGGGGCGCCGAGCAGTACTTC	CSLRRGAEQYF
TRBV12-5	NA	TRBJ2-3	few	TGTGCTAGTGGCCCCAGCGGGAGCACAGATACGCAGTATTTT	CASGPSGSTDTQYF
TRBV7-9	NA	TRBJ2-7	once	TGTGCCAGCAGCACCGACCGTATACCCTACGAGCAGTACTTC	CASSTDRIPYEQYF
TRBV27	TRBD1	TRBJ1-2	once	TGTGCCAGCAGCCCCGGGACAGGGGGCCACTATGGCTACACCTTC	CASSPGTGGHYGYTF
TRBV10-3	NA	TRBJ1-2	NA	TGTGCCATCAGTGAGTCCACTGCTAACTATGGCTACACCTTC	CAISESTANYGYTF
TRBV7-9	NA	TRBJ2-3	few	TGTGCCAGCAGCTTAGGTTCAGGGGCAGATACGCAGTATTTT	CASSLGSGADTQYF
TRBV18	NA	TRBJ1-1	once	TGTGCCAGCTCACCCGGGGCCACTGAAGCTTTCTTT	CASSPGATEAFF
TRBV30	NA	TRBJ1-6	NA	TGTGCCTTGGCAACCTCCGGGTTTCGGTCGAGCTCCTATAATTCACCCCTCCACTTT	CALATSGFRSSSYNSPLHF
TRBV20-1	NA	TRBJ2-7	NA	TGCAGTGCTAGAGCGTTCGGCGAGCAGTACTTC	CSARAFGEQYF
TRBV9	NA	TRBJ2-3	once	TGTGCCAGCAGCGTAAGTGGGAGGACAGATACGCAGTATTTT	CASSVSGRTDTQYF
TRBV2	NA	TRBJ2-7	NA	TGTGCCAGCAGGGGTCGCCCGGGCGAGCAGTACTTC	CASRGRPGEQYF
TRBV30	NA	TRBJ1-3	NA	TGTGCCTGGAGTCATGGCGGAAACACCATATATTTT	CAWSHGGNTIYF
TRBV5-1	NA	TRBJ2-7	few	TGCGCCAGCAGCTTGGGGCAGAACGAGCAGTACTTC	CASSLGQNEQYF